The rows below give T cell receptor beta chains drawn from one sample of a study of T cells expressing NK-cell markers. TCRdb reprocessed the 5' RACE reads and stores each CDR3 protein as one record, lacking DNA. The table for this sample gives a few hundred thousand distinct CDR3 sequences. Sequencing was done on a sample of blood T cells: a sorted CD56 or NKG2C T cell subset, CD4+ or CD8+ T cells, or bulk PBMC T cells (not recorded which). The receptor source for this set is a man aged 18 to 69 in good health. The CDR3 runs from the conserved cysteine through the conserved F or W.

j_call v_call cdr3_aa
TRBJ2-2 TRBV14 CASSHLGGPITGELFF
TRBJ1-2 TRBV12-5 CASGLPRQDSYGYTF
TRBJ2-1 TRBV7-9 CASSGVYEQFF
TRBJ2-2 TRBV7-3 CASARGGELFF
TRBJ1-2 TRBV24-1 CATSETGTGSGYTF
TRBJ2-7 TRBV27 CASRTTNLPYEQYF
TRBJ2-1 TRBV24-1 CATGSGAYNEQFF
TRBJ1-2 TRBV12-3/TRBV12-4 CASSFLSGAYGYTF
TRBJ2-2 TRBV7-9 CASSSRTTLAGELFF
TRBJ1-2 TRBV7-2 CASSLGQNNGYTF
TRBJ2-3 TRBV15 CATSRGAYDRTDTQYF
TRBJ2-5 TRBV20-1 CSARTSGGDQETQYF
TRBJ1-6 TRBV5-5 CASSLVRSSYNSPLHF
TRBJ2-3 TRBV5-1 CASSFRGQGVSDTQYF
TRBJ2-2 TRBV25-1 CASSVGVAGELFF
TRBJ2-7 TRBV4-1 CASSFRTDYEQYF
TRBJ1-1 TRBV12-3/TRBV12-4 CASSSGWVNTEAFF
TRBJ2-7 TRBV5-1 CASSLARRGGFSYEQYF
TRBJ2-3 TRBV12-3/TRBV12-4 CASSLVSGELRNTQYF
TRBJ1-1 TRBV29-1 CSVGELWGTEAFF
TRBJ2-7 TRBV20-1 CSALGGGGTYEQYF
TRBJ2-7 TRBV20-1 CSARRPSGEQYF
TRBJ2-1 TRBV20-1 CSATTGPYYNEQFF
TRBJ2-7 TRBV20-1 CSARDREAAGQYF
TRBJ1-2 TRBV5-8 CASSYGRLFGYTF
TRBJ2-7 TRBV6-5 CASSYDSTGTGPYEQYF
TRBJ1-1 TRBV7-8 CASSLATPGTEAFF
TRBJ1-5 TRBV27 CASSLREQGNQPQHF
TRBJ1-5 TRBV5-1 CASSLGPVLSNQPQHF
TRBJ2-5 TRBV7-8 CASSLTLPRETQYF
TRBJ1-5 TRBV6-1 CASRRDRSQPQHF
TRBJ2-7 TRBV5-1 CASSSGGASGAYEQYF
TRBJ1-6 TRBV12-3/TRBV12-4 CASSRQGDSPLHF
TRBJ1-5 TRBV5-5 CASSLGIGQPQHF